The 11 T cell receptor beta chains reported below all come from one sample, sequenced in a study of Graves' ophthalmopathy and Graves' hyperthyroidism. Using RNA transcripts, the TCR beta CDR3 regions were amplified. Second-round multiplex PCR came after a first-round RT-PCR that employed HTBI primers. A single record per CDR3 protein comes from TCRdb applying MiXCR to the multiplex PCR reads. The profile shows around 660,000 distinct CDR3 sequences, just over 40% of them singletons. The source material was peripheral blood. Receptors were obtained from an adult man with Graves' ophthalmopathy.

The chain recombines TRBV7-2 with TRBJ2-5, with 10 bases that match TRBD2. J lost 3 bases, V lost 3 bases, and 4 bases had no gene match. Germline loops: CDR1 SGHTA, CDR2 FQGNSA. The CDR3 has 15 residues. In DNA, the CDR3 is TGTGCCAGCAGCTTCAAAGCGGGGGGGAAAGAGACCCAGTACTTC. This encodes CASSFKAGGKETQYF.

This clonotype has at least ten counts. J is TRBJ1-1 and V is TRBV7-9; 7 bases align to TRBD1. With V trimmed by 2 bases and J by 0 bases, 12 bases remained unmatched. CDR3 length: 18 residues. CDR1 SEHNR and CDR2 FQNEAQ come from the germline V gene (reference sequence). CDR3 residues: CASSLMGDRQGLNTEAFF. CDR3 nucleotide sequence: TGTGCCAGCAGCTTAATGGGAGACCGACAGGGCCTGAACACTGAAGCTTTCTTT. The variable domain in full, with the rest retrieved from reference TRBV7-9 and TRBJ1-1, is DTGVSQNPRHKITKRGQNVTFRCDPISEHNRLYWYRQTLGQGPEFLTYFQNEAQLEKSRLLSDRFSAERPKGSFSTLEIQRTEQGDSAMYLCASSLMGDRQGLNTEAFFGQGTRLTVV.

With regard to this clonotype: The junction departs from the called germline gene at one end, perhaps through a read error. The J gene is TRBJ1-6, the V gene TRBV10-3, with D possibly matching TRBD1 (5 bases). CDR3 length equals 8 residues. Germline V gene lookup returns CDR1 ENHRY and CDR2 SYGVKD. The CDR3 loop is CAIVGAGF. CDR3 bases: TGTGCCATCGTTGGGGCAGGGTTT.

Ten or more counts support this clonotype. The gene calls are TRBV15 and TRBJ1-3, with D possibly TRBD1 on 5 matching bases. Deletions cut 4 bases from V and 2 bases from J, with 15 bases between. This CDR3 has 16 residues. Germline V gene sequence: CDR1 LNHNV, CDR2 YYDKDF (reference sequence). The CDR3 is CATSKTVGGTGNTIYF. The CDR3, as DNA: TGTGCCACCAGCAAAACTGTCGGGGGAACTGGAAACACCATATATTTT. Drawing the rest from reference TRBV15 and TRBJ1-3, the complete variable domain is DAMVIQNPRYQVTQFGKPVTLSCSQTLNHNVMYWYQQKSSQAPKLLFHYYDKDFNNEADTPDNFQSRRPNTSFCFLDIRSPGLGDTAMYLCATSKTVGGTGNTIYFGEGSWLTVV.

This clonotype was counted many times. The chain's CDR3 is CASSPGSSGANVLTF. The CDR3 bases are TGTGCCAGCAGCCCCGGATCCTCTGGGGCCAACGTCCTGACTTTC. This chain links TRBV7-9 with TRBJ2-6; no reliable D call. The CDR3 totals 15 residues. V was cut by 5 bases and J by 0 bases, with 8 bases left in between. CDR1 is SEHNR and CDR2 is FQNEAQ in the germline V gene (reference sequence). Looking up the rest from reference TRBV7-9 and TRBJ2-6 gives the full variable domain: DTGVSQNPRHKITKRGQNVTFRCDPISEHNRLYWYRQTLGQGPEFLTYFQNEAQLEKSRLLSDRFSAERPKGSFSTLEIQRTEQGDSAMYLCASSPGSSGANVLTFGAGSRLTVL.

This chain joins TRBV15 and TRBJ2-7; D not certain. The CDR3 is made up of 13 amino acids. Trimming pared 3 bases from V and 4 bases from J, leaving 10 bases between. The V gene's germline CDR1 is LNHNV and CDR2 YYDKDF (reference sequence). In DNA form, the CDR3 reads TGTGCCACCAGCAGCGACCGATTGTACGAGCAGTACTTC. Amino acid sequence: CATSSDRLYEQYF.

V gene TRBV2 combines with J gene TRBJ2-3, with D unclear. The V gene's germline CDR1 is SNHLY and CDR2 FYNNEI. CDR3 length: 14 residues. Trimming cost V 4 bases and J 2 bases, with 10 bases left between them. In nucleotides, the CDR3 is TGTGCCAGCAGTGGCCCTCCGACCACAGATACGCAGTATTTT. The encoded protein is CASSGPPTTDTQYF. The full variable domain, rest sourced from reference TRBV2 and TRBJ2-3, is EPEVTQTPSHQVTQMGQEVILRCVPISNHLYFYWYRQILGQKVEFLVSFYNNEISEKSEIFDDQFSVERPDGSNFTLKIRSTKLEDSAMYFCASSGPPTTDTQYFGPGTRLTVL.

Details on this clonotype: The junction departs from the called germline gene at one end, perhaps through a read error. CDR3 bases: TGCAGCGGCCGGACAGCCTACGAGCAGCACTTC. Translating it yields CSGRTAYEQHF. The rearrangement uses TRBV29-1 and TRBJ2-7; a weak D match, TRBD1 (6 bases). The CDR3 extends over 11 amino acids. Per germline, CDR1 SQVTM and CDR2 ANQGSEA.

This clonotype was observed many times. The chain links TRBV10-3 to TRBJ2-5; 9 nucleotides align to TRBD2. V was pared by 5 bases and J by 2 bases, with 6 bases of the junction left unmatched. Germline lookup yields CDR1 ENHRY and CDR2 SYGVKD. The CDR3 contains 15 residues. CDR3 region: CAISQLAGDQETQYF. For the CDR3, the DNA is TGTGCCATCAGTCAGTTAGCGGGGGATCAAGAGACCCAGTACTTC.

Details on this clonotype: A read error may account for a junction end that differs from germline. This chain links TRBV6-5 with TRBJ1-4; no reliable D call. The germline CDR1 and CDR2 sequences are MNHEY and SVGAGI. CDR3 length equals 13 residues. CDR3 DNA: TGTGCCAGCAGTTACCCCACAAATGAAAAACTGCTTTTT. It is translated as CASSYPTNEKLLF.

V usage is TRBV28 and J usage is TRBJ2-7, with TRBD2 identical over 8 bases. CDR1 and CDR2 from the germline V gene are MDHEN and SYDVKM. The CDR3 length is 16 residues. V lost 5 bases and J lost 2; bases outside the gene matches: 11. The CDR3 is CASSITGTSPTYEQYF. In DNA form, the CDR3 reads TGTGCCAGCAGTATTACGGGGACTAGTCCAACCTACGAGCAGTACTTC.